The rows below give T cell receptor beta chains drawn from one sample of a study of shared clonotypes between healthy human individuals. Assay: immunoSEQ multiplex PCR; the TCRdb copy retains only in-frame clones and omits some. The table lists approximately 600,000 clones, 85% to 95% of them singletons, with approximately 0.12% in the top ten. Sequencing was done on a sample of naive CD8+ T cells sorted from blood. These receptors originate from a woman younger than 45 in good health. The CDR3 runs from the conserved cysteine through the conserved F or W. Each record gives: J gene, V gene, CDR3 length, D gene, CDR3 protein, CDR3 DNA. D genes are given only for firm matches.

j_call: TRBJ2-7
v_call: TRBV4-2
cdr3_length: 14
d_call: TRBD1
cdr3_aa: CASRYDRGDYEQYF
cdr3_nt: TGTGCCAGCAGGTACGACAGGGGGGATTACGAGCAGTACTTC

j_call: TRBJ2-7
v_call: TRBV27
cdr3_length: 15
d_call: TRBD2
cdr3_aa: CASSSRTSGSYEQYF
cdr3_nt: TGTGCCAGCAGTTCACGGACTAGCGGGAGTTACGAGCAGTACTTC

j_call: TRBJ2-7
v_call: TRBV13
cdr3_length: 13
d_call: NA
cdr3_aa: CASSLGKSYEQYF
cdr3_nt: TGTGCCAGCAGCTTAGGGAAGAGCTACGAGCAGTACTTC

j_call: TRBJ2-1
v_call: TRBV2
cdr3_length: 12
d_call: NA
cdr3_aa: CSHLSSYNEQFF
cdr3_nt: TGTTCGCACCTCAGCTCCTACAATGAGCAGTTCTTC

j_call: TRBJ2-7
v_call: TRBV7-2
cdr3_length: 19
d_call: TRBD2
cdr3_aa: CASSLAGSSGAPFSYEQYF
cdr3_nt: TGTGCCAGCAGCTTAGCGGGATCTAGCGGGGCACCTTTCTCCTACGAGCAGTACTTC

j_call: TRBJ2-2
v_call: TRBV4-1
cdr3_length: 17
d_call: TRBD2
cdr3_aa: CASSQAVSGSGGGELFF
cdr3_nt: TGCGCCAGCAGCCAAGCAGTTAGCGGGAGTGGAGGCGGGGAGCTGTTTTTT

j_call: TRBJ2-7
v_call: TRBV7-9
cdr3_length: 15
d_call: TRBD2
cdr3_aa: CASSLVTSGTYEQYF
cdr3_nt: TGTGCCAGCAGCTTAGTGACTAGCGGTACCTACGAGCAGTACTTC

j_call: TRBJ2-2
v_call: TRBV4-1
cdr3_length: 12
d_call: NA
cdr3_aa: CASSQNTGELFF
cdr3_nt: TGCGCCAGCAGCCAAAACACCGGGGAGCTGTTTTTT

j_call: TRBJ2-7
v_call: TRBV28
cdr3_length: 15
d_call: TRBD2
cdr3_aa: CATRGLAGGLHEQYF
cdr3_nt: TGTGCCACTCGTGGACTAGCGGGAGGGCTCCACGAGCAGTACTTC

j_call: TRBJ1-1
v_call: TRBV13
cdr3_length: 13
d_call: NA
cdr3_aa: CASSLEWNTEAFF
cdr3_nt: TGTGCCAGCAGCTTAGAGTGGAACACTGAAGCTTTCTTT

j_call: TRBJ2-1
v_call: TRBV27
cdr3_length: 16
d_call: NA
cdr3_aa: CASSRDRTSSYNEQFF
cdr3_nt: TGTGCCAGCTCTAGGGACCGCACCAGCTCCTACAATGAGCAGTTCTTC

j_call: TRBJ1-2
v_call: TRBV28
cdr3_length: 13
d_call: NA
cdr3_aa: CASSLPVKGGYTF
cdr3_nt: TGTGCCAGCAGTTTACCCGTTAAGGGCGGCTACACCTTC

j_call: TRBJ1-1
v_call: TRBV27
cdr3_length: 16
d_call: TRBD1
cdr3_aa: CASSNPGQLIGTEAFF
cdr3_nt: TGTGCCAGCAGTAACCCGGGACAGCTGATAGGCACTGAAGCTTTCTTT

j_call: TRBJ1-4
v_call: TRBV15
cdr3_length: 15
d_call: NA
cdr3_aa: CATSPGGGVTEKLFF
cdr3_nt: TGTGCCACCAGCCCCGGGGGAGGGGTTACTGAAAAACTGTTTTTT

j_call: TRBJ1-1
v_call: TRBV6-1
cdr3_length: 13
d_call: NA
cdr3_aa: CASSEGAGTEAFF
cdr3_nt: TGTGCCAGCAGTGAAGGGGCGGGCACTGAAGCTTTCTTT

j_call: TRBJ2-1
v_call: TRBV27
cdr3_length: 20
d_call: NA
cdr3_aa: CASSFPHYGGAGIEWNEQFF
cdr3_nt: TGTGCCAGCAGTTTCCCACACTACGGCGGGGCGGGGATTGAATGGAATGAGCAGTTCTTC

j_call: TRBJ1-2
v_call: TRBV27
cdr3_length: 14
d_call: TRBD1
cdr3_aa: CASSLSDRREGYTF
cdr3_nt: TGTGCCAGCAGTTTATCGGACAGGAGGGAAGGCTACACCTTC

j_call: TRBJ2-1
v_call: TRBV5-4
cdr3_length: 18
d_call: NA
cdr3_aa: CASSLGASGSGSYNEQFF
cdr3_nt: TGTGCCAGCAGCTTGGGGGCCTCGGGATCCGGCTCCTACAATGAGCAGTTCTTC

j_call: TRBJ1-1
v_call: TRBV29-1
cdr3_length: 17
d_call: TRBD1
cdr3_aa: CSVDAAETGLYGTEAFF
cdr3_nt: TGCAGCGTCGACGCAGCCGAGACAGGGCTCTACGGCACTGAAGCTTTCTTT

j_call: TRBJ2-3
v_call: TRBV28
cdr3_length: 17
d_call: NA
cdr3_aa: CASSGPGPQKHRDTQYF
cdr3_nt: TGTGCCAGCAGTGGGCCCGGACCCCAGAAACATAGAGATACGCAGTATTTT

j_call: TRBJ2-7
v_call: TRBV6-5
cdr3_length: 15
d_call: TRBD1
cdr3_aa: CASSYSTTGGYEQYF
cdr3_nt: TGTGCCAGCAGTTACTCCACAACAGGGGGCTACGAGCAGTACTTC